The entry below gives a single T cell receptor beta chain sequence along with its context. These data belong to a study of technical replicates of blood from a few donors. Generated by immunoSEQ multiplex PCR, the TCRdb table keeps only in-frame clones and is missing some. The sample yields about 82,000 clones, roughly 90% seen once. The CDR3 runs to 15 residues. V was clipped by 2 bases and J by 3 bases, with 11 bases between them. From germline, CDR1 is SGHRS and CDR2 YFSETQ. Sequencing was carried out using T cells isolated from PBMCs. V usage is TRBV5-1 and J usage is TRBJ1-4; D is unresolved. This receptor was identified in a human donor in good health. CDR3 in amino acids: CASSLREAANEKLFF. DNA of the CDR3: TGCGCCAGCAGCTTAAGGGAGGCAGCTAATGAAAAACTGTTTTTT.